This T cell receptor (beta chain) was recovered during a study of blood T cell repertoires in COVID-19. Background on the study: The samples span acute and convalescent COVID-19 from the United States, Italy and Spain. The cDNA or gDNA used as material had been derived from T cells, B-cell-depleted T cells, or PBMCs.

CDR3 length equals 16 residues. Trimming stripped 5 bases from V and 0 bases from J, with 14 bases between. CDR1 and CDR2 (germline): LNHDA, SQIVND (reference sequence). Only in-frame clones appear in the TCRdb table, and some are missing; sequencing was by immunoSEQ multiplex PCR. Found here are some 130,000 clones, less than 90% of them singletons; the top ten hold around 1.9%. The V gene is TRBV19, the J gene TRBJ1-3; possibly TRBD1 for D (6 bases). The clonotype originates from a man between 65 and 85 years old with acute or convalescent COVID-19. The specimen sequenced was peripheral blood. The CDR3 DNA is TGTGCCAGTAGTGCCCCGGGGGGGCCCTCTGGAAACACCATATATTTT. This codes for CASSAPGGPSGNTIYF.